The 5 T cell receptor beta chains below come from one sample, sequenced in a study of CD8 T cells in ankylosing spondylitis. One entry per CDR3 protein results from TCRdb running MiXCR on the 5' RACE reads. The sample lists roughly 190,000 distinct CDR3 sequences; roughly 12% were seen once. The specimen sequenced was blood, either unsorted or a sorted T cell fraction (not recorded which). Receptor source: a male donor with ankylosing spondylitis or in good health (not recorded which).

This clonotype was observed a handful of times. The J gene is TRBJ2-1, the V gene TRBV11-2, with 8 bases that match TRBD2. The ends lost 0 bases at V and 4 bases at J; junction bases unmatched: 5. The CDR3 has 16 amino acids. Germline assignment: CDR1 SGHAT and CDR2 FQNNGV. Here the CDR3 DNA reads TGTGCCAGCAGCTTAGAACTAGCGGTTTCTTACAATGAGCAGTTCTTC. This translates into CASSLELAVSYNEQFF.

This clonotype has a handful of counts. This sequence joins TRBV7-2 and TRBJ2-7; weak D call: TRBD2 (5 bases). V gave up 2 bases and J gave up 7 bases, with 15 bases separating them. There are 14 residues in the CDR3. From germline, CDR1 is SGHTA and CDR2 FQGNSA. CDR3 region: CASSLPDGMREQYF. CDR3 nucleotides: TGTGCCAGCAGCTTACCGGACGGGATGAGAGAGCAGTACTTC.

The gene calls are TRBV6-4 and TRBJ2-1; the D gene is possibly TRBD1 (8 bases). Germline V gives CDR1 MRHNA, CDR2 SNTAGT. This CDR3 is 17 amino acids long. The ends were cut back, 0 bases at V and 2 bases at J, with 14 bases in the middle. The CDR3 DNA reads as TGTGCCAGCAGTGACTCTCGGACAGGGAGGGCCTACAATGAGCAGTTCTTC. Protein sequence: CASSDSRTGRAYNEQFF.

The chain couples TRBV5-1 to TRBJ2-1, with D possibly being TRBD2 (6 bases). V lost 3 bases and J 0 bases, leaving 16 bases between the germline ends. CDR1 and CDR2 (germline): SGHRS, YFSETQ. The CDR3 contains 17 residues. The chain's CDR3 is CASSSSSSDSSYNEQFF. CDR3 nucleotides: TGCGCCAGCAGCTCCTCTTCTAGCGATAGCTCCTACAATGAGCAGTTCTTC.

This clonotype has only a few counts. CDR3 residues: CSVHYNTEAFF. The CDR3 region has the DNA TGCAGCGTTCATTATAACACTGAAGCTTTCTTT. The V and J genes are TRBV29-1 and TRBJ1-1; D is unclear. The V end lost 5 bases, the J end lost 2 bases, and 6 bases lay between the germline ends. The V gene's germline CDR1 is SQVTM and CDR2 ANQGSEA. The CDR3 sequence is 11 residues long.